This TCR beta chain was observed in a study of T cells expressing NK-cell markers. One entry per CDR3 protein, without DNA, is what TCRdb gives after re-calling the 5' RACE reads. Its table lists hundreds of thousands of distinct CDR3 sequences. The germline gives CDR1 SEHNR, CDR2 FQNEAQ (reference sequence). This CDR3 has 12 amino acids. This chain links TRBV7-9 with TRBJ1-2. The source is a woman between 18 and 70 years old in good health. The sample comprised blood T cells: a sorted CD56 or NKG2C T cell subset, CD4+ or CD8+ T cells, or bulk PBMC T cells (not recorded which). The CDR3 sequence: CASSLGLYGYTF.